These T cell receptor beta chains were read from a single sample in a study of blood T cell repertoires in COVID-19. The protocol was immunoSEQ multiplex PCR, while the TCRdb copy is restricted to in-frame clones and leaves out a portion. The table includes fewer than 150,000 clones, around 84% detected once. The material sequenced was peripheral blood. Every receptor here comes from a human donor in a cohort sampled during active COVID-19. Each CDR3 is given with its conserved first and last residue. Fields, in order: clone size, J gene, D gene, V gene, CDR3 protein, CDR3 DNA. A D gene is named only where the DNA matches it firmly. Size is omitted from some rows. Given values are once, few, many or a class for expanded clones.

- | TRBJ2-5 | - | TRBV27 | CASSKPQETQYF | TGTGCCAGCAGCAAGCCCCAAGAGACCCAGTACTTC
few | TRBJ1-5 | TRBD1 | TRBV19 | CASTARGGQGSNQPQHF | TGTGCCAGTACCGCGAGGGGGGGACAGGGTAGCAATCAGCCCCAGCATTTT
- | TRBJ2-5 | - | TRBV5-6 | CASSSQETQYF | TGTGCCAGCAGTTCGCAAGAGACCCAGTACTTC
once | TRBJ2-1 | - | TRBV2 | CASSDYLYNEQFF | TGTGCCAGCAGTGACTACCTTTACAATGAGCAGTTCTTC
- | TRBJ2-2 | TRBD2 | TRBV19 | CASTPLAGGRTGELFF | TGTGCCAGTACGCCGCTAGCGGGGGGGCGCACCGGGGAGCTGTTTTTT
- | TRBJ2-3 | TRBD1 | TRBV7-9 | CASSPMGQGATDTQYF | TGTGCCAGCAGCCCCATGGGACAGGGGGCAACAGATACGCAGTATTTT
- | TRBJ2-3 | - | TRBV7-6 | CASSQPRARRASTDTQYF | TGTGCCAGCAGCCAACCGAGGGCCAGGAGGGCTAGCACAGATACGCAGTATTTT
- | TRBJ2-1 | - | TRBV11-2 | CASSSPSVYNEQFF | TGTGCCAGCAGCTCCCCTAGCGTCTACAATGAGCAGTTCTTC
- | TRBJ2-7 | - | TRBV27 | CASSFEYSNLYEQYF | TGTGCCAGCAGTTTTGAGTACAGTAACCTCTACGAGCAGTACTTC
- | TRBJ2-7 | TRBD2 | TRBV3-1/TRBV3-2 | CASSQVTLAGAEQYF | TGTGCCAGCAGCCAAGTTACACTAGCGGGAGCCGAGCAGTACTTC
- | TRBJ2-7 | - | TRBV7-2 | CASSPFGDRGGYEQYF | TGTGCCAGCAGCCCTTTTGGGGATAGGGGGGGATACGAGCAGTACTTC
- | TRBJ2-6 | - | TRBV7-8 | CASSLPNRDSAFSGANVLTF | TGTGCCAGCAGCTTACCCAATCGCGACAGTGCATTCTCTGGGGCCAACGTCCTGACTTTC
- | TRBJ2-1 | TRBD2 | TRBV25-1 | CASKSTSGSVNEQFF | TGTGCCAGCAAAAGTACCAGCGGGAGTGTCAATGAGCAGTTCTTC
once | TRBJ2-7 | TRBD1 | TRBV5-1 | CASSFPGTGVYEQYF | TGCGCCAGCAGCTTCCCCGGGACAGGGGTATACGAGCAGTACTTC
- | TRBJ2-7 | TRBD2 | TRBV7-2 | CASTPTRTSGGTAFYEQYF | TGTGCCAGCACCCCTACCCGGACTAGCGGGGGGACCGCCTTCTACGAGCAGTACTTC
- | TRBJ1-1 | - | TRBV2 | CASSDWAPGGTEAFF | TGTGCCAGCAGTGATTGGGCGCCGGGGGGTACTGAAGCTTTCTTT
- | TRBJ2-3 | TRBD2 | TRBV29-1 | CSVGTSAGDTHTQYF | TGCAGCGTGGGGACTAGCGCGGGTGACACACATACGCAGTATTTT
- | TRBJ2-6 | - | TRBV18 | CASSPRGGAPGANVLTF | TGTGCCAGCTCACCCAGGGGAGGGGCGCCCGGGGCCAACGTCCTGACTTTC
many | TRBJ1-5 | TRBD1 | TRBV28 | CASKFGTGGSQPQHF | TGTGCCAGCAAATTCGGAACAGGGGGCAGTCAGCCCCAGCATTTT
- | TRBJ2-5 | - | TRBV21-1 | CASSKASQETQYF | TGTGCCAGCAGCAAAGCGAGTCAAGAGACCCAGTACTTC
once | TRBJ2-3 | TRBD2 | TRBV3-1/TRBV3-2 | CASSPLGGGATDTQYF | TGTGCCAGCAGCCCTCTCGGCGGGGGAGCCACAGATACGCAGTATTTT
- | TRBJ2-2 | - | TRBV11-2 | CASRNSLGTGELFF | TGTGCCAGCAGAAATTCCCTCGGGACCGGGGAGCTGTTTTTT